This paragraph covers one T cell receptor beta chain sequence. The CDR3 runs 13 residues. Trimming removed 3 bases at V and 2 bases at J, with 7 bases between. The V gene's germline CDR1 is KGHSH and CDR2 LQKENI. The record originates from a study of blood T cells in healthy people across ages. Alongside a J-beta primer mix, a sample-barcoded 5' primer served in a second PCR lasting about 7 to 11 cycles. TCRdb reprocessed the 5' RACE reads with MiXCR, giving one entry per CDR3 protein. The repertoire holds roughly 1.4 million distinct CDR3 sequences, with 45% to 70% as singletons. The chain couples TRBV18 to TRBJ1-2; D unresolved. The clonotype originates from a man aged 18 to 29 in good health. Sequenced sample: blood. The CDR3 reads CASSPDPNYGYTF. In DNA, the CDR3 is TGTGCCAGCTCACCCGACCCGAACTATGGCTACACCTTC.